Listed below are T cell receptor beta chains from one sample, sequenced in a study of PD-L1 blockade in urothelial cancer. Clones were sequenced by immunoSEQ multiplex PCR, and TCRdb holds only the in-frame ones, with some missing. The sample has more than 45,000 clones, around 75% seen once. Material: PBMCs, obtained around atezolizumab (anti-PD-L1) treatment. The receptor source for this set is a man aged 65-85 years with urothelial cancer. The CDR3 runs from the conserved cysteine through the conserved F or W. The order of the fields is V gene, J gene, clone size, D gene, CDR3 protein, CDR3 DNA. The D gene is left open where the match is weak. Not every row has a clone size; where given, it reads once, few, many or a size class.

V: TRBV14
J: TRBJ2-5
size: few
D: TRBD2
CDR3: CASSQGASGRWETQYF
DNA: TGTGCCAGCAGCCAAGGCGCTAGCGGGAGGTGGGAGACCCAGTACTTC

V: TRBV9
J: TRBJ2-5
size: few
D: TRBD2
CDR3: CASSVGGGGTQETQYF
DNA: TGTGCCAGCAGCGTAGGGGGCGGGGGGACTCAAGAGACCCAGTACTTC

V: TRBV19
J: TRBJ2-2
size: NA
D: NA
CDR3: CASSIEEGPGELFF
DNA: TGTGCCAGTAGTATAGAGGAGGGACCCGGGGAGCTGTTTTTT

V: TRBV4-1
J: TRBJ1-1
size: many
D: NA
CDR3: CASSLTIGGGEAFF
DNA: TGCGCCAGCAGCCTCACGATCGGGGGAGGGGAAGCTTTCTTT

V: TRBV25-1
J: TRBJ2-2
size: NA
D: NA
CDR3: CASSGVGVGTGELFF
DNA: TGTGCCAGCAGTGGTGTGGGAGTCGGCACCGGGGAGCTGTTTTTT

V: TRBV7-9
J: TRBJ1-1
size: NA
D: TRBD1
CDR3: CASSYLRQGVEAFF
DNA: TGTGCCAGCAGCTACCTCCGACAGGGGGTGGAAGCTTTCTTT

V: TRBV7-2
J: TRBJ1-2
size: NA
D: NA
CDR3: CASRGADNYGYTF
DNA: TGTGCCAGTCGGGGGGCAGACAACTATGGCTACACCTTC

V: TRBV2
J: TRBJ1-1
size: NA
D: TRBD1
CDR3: CASSGRGLGGTEAFF
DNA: TGTGCCAGCAGTGGGAGGGGGCTTGGGGGGACTGAAGCTTTCTTT

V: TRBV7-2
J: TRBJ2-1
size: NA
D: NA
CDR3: CASSPQGGGVGEQFF
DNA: TGTGCCAGCAGCCCCCAGGGGGGTGGAGTTGGTGAGCAGTTCTTC

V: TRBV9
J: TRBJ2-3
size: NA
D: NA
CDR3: CASSVDEGGPTDTQYF
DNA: TGTGCCAGCAGCGTAGACGAGGGGGGGCCCACAGATACGCAGTATTTT

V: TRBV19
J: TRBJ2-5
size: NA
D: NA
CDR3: CASSIQGGRQETQYF
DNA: TGTGCCAGTAGTATCCAGGGAGGACGGCAAGAGACCCAGTACTTC

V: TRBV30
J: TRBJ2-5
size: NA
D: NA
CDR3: CAWGKGGSFQETQYF
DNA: TGTGCCTGGGGAAAAGGGGGATCATTCCAGGAGACCCAGTACTTC

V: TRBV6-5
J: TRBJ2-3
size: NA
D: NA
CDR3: CASSSQVTDTQYF
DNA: TGTGCCAGCAGTTCCCAGGTCACAGATACGCAGTATTTT

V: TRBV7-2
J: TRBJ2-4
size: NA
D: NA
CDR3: CASSPREGAFAKNIQYF
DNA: TGTGCCAGCAGCCCCCGGGAGGGGGCCTTTGCCAAAAACATTCAGTACTTC

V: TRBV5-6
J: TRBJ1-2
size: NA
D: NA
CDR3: CASRAPGSQRGYTF
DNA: TGTGCCAGCAGGGCGCCCGGGTCGCAGAGAGGCTACACCTTC

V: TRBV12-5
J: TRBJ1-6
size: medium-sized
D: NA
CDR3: CASGLGTDNSPLHF
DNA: TGTGCTAGTGGTTTGGGGACAGATAATTCACCCCTCCACTTT

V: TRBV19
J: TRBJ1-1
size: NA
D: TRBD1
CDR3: CASSITRQGAEAFF
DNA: TGTGCCAGTAGTATTACTCGACAGGGGGCTGAAGCTTTCTTT

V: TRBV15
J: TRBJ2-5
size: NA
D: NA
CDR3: CATRGGRETQYF
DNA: TGTGCCACCAGGGGGGGGCGTGAGACCCAGTACTTC

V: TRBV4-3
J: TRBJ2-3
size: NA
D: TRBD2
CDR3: CASSQGSGRALDTQYF
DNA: TGCGCCAGCAGCCAAGGGAGCGGGAGGGCCTTAGATACGCAGTATTTT

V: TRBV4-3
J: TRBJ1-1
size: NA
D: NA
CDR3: CASSQGGGPMNTEAFF
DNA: TGCGCCAGCAGCCAAGGGGGGGGTCCCATGAACACTGAAGCTTTCTTT

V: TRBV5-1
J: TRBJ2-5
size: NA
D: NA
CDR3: CASSLAGNREETQYF
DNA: TGCGCCAGCAGCTTGGCCGGGAACAGGGAAGAGACCCAGTACTTC

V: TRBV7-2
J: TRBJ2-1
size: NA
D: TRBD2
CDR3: CASSLARRLAGGPDNEQFF
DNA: TGTGCCAGCAGCTTAGCCCGCCGACTAGCGGGAGGGCCTGACAATGAGCAGTTCTTC

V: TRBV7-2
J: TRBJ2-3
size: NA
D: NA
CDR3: CASSFSGSTDTQYF
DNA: TGTGCCAGCAGCTTTTCCGGTAGCACAGATACGCAGTATTTT

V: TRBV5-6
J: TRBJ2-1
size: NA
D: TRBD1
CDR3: CASHRGYNEQFF
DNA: TGTGCCAGCCACAGGGGCTACAATGAGCAGTTCTTC

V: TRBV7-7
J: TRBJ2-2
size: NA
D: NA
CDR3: CASTNLEGVGTGELFF
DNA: TGTGCTAGCACCAACCTCGAAGGGGTGGGAACCGGGGAGCTGTTTTTT

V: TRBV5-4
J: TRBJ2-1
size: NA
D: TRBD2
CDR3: CASTTRSTSGSSSYNEQFF
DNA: TGTGCCAGCACCACTAGGAGCACTAGCGGTTCAAGCTCCTACAATGAGCAGTTCTTC

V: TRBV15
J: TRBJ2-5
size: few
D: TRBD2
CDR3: CATSESTGGYQETQYF
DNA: TGTGCCACCAGCGAGAGCACGGGAGGGTACCAAGAGACCCAGTACTTC

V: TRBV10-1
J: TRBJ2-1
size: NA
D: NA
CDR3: CASSESRRYEQFF
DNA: TGCGCCAGCAGTGAGTCTCGTCGGTATGAGCAGTTCTTC

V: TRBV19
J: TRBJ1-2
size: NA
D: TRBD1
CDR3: CASSIGTGFDYGYTF
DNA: TGTGCCAGTAGTATCGGGACAGGGTTCGACTATGGCTACACCTTC

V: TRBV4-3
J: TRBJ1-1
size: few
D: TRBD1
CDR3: CASSQDWDSEAFF
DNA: TGCGCCAGCAGCCAAGACTGGGACAGTGAAGCTTTCTTT

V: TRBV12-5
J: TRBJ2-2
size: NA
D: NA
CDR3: CASGMGTGELFF
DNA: TGTGCTAGTGGAATGGGCACTGGGGAGCTGTTTTTT

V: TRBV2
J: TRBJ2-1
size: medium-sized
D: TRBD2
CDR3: CASSELAGKASEQFF
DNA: TGTGCCAGCAGTGAACTAGCGGGAAAAGCCAGTGAGCAGTTCTTC

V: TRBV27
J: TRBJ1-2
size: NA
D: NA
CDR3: CASSFGAGRNYGYTF
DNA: TGTGCCAGCAGTTTTGGGGCAGGGAGGAACTATGGCTACACCTTC